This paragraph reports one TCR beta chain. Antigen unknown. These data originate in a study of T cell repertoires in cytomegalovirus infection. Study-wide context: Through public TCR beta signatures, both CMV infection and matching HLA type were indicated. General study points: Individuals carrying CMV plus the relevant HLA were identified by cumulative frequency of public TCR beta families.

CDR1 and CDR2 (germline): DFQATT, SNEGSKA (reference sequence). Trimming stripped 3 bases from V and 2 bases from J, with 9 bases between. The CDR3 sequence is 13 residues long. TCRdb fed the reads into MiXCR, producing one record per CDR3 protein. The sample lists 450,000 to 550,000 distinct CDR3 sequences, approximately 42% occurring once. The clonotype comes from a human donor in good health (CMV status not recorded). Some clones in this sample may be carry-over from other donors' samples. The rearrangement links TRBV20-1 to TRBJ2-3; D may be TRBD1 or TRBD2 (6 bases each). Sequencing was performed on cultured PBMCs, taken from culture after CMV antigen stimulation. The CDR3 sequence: CSARGGATDTQYF. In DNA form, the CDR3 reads TGCAGTGCTAGGGGGGGCGCCACAGATACGCAGTATTTT.